Listed below are T cell receptor beta chains from one sample, sequenced in a study of T cell responses to AZD1222 COVID-19 vaccine. TCRdb's table, derived via immunoSEQ multiplex PCR, lists solely in-frame clones and lacks some. The table has fewer than 200,000 clones, just under 95% seen once. Sequenced here: peripheral blood, sampled on day 0 of AZD1222 vaccination. Receptor source: an adult in good health. CDR3s include the opening cysteine and the closing phenylalanine or tryptophan. Fields, in order: CDR3 protein, CDR3 DNA, D gene, J gene, clone size, V gene. The D gene is left open where the match is weak. The listing skips clone size in some rows; elsewhere it reads once, few, many or a size class.

cdr3_aa: CASSLEHRNTGELFF
cdr3_nt: TGTGCCAGCAGCTTAGAGCACAGGAACACCGGGGAGCTGTTTTTT
d_call: NA
j_call: TRBJ2-2
clone_size: NA
v_call: TRBV11-2

cdr3_aa: CASVKGQGYNEQFF
cdr3_nt: TGTGCCAGCGTCAAGGGGCAAGGTTACAATGAGCAGTTCTTC
d_call: NA
j_call: TRBJ2-1
clone_size: NA
v_call: TRBV6-5

cdr3_aa: CAKEGARTGELFF
cdr3_nt: TGTGCAAAGGAGGGGGCGCGAACCGGGGAGCTGTTTTTT
d_call: NA
j_call: TRBJ2-2
clone_size: NA
v_call: TRBV2

cdr3_aa: CASRDRSYSPLHF
cdr3_nt: TGCGCCAGCAGGGACAGGAGCTATTCACCCCTCCACTTT
d_call: TRBD1
j_call: TRBJ1-6
clone_size: NA
v_call: TRBV10-2

cdr3_aa: CASSYALDSTEAFF
cdr3_nt: TGTGCCAGCAGTTACGCCCTGGACAGCACTGAAGCTTTCTTT
d_call: NA
j_call: TRBJ1-1
clone_size: NA
v_call: TRBV6-2/TRBV6-3

cdr3_aa: CASSPDTYNEQFF
cdr3_nt: TGTGCCAGCAGTCCAGACACCTACAATGAGCAGTTCTTC
d_call: NA
j_call: TRBJ2-1
clone_size: NA
v_call: TRBV27

cdr3_aa: CASGLVLGRSGNTIYF
cdr3_nt: TGTGCTAGTGGTTTGGTCCTGGGGAGGTCTGGAAACACCATATATTTT
d_call: NA
j_call: TRBJ1-3
clone_size: NA
v_call: TRBV12-5

cdr3_aa: CASSVTGIPDYGYTF
cdr3_nt: TGTGCCAGCAGCGTCACCGGGATTCCGGACTATGGCTACACCTTC
d_call: NA
j_call: TRBJ1-2
clone_size: NA
v_call: TRBV5-6

cdr3_aa: CASKGAPTGVTEAFF
cdr3_nt: TGTGCCTCCAAGGGGGCCCCGACAGGGGTCACTGAAGCTTTCTTT
d_call: TRBD1
j_call: TRBJ1-1
clone_size: NA
v_call: TRBV19

cdr3_aa: CAISEPTGSVGEQYF
cdr3_nt: TGTGCCATCAGTGAGCCGACAGGGTCGGTAGGCGAGCAGTACTTC
d_call: TRBD1
j_call: TRBJ2-7
clone_size: once
v_call: TRBV10-3

cdr3_aa: CASSRGFVNRKTQYF
cdr3_nt: TGTGCCAGCAGTAGGGGGTTTGTAAACAGGAAGACCCAGTACTTC
d_call: NA
j_call: TRBJ2-5
clone_size: NA
v_call: TRBV6-2/TRBV6-3

cdr3_aa: CASSPIDREGNEKLFF
cdr3_nt: TGTGCCAGCAGCCCGATCGACAGGGAAGGAAATGAAAAACTGTTTTTT
d_call: TRBD1
j_call: TRBJ1-4
clone_size: NA
v_call: TRBV7-8

cdr3_aa: CASSPGQVSYEQYF
cdr3_nt: TGTGCCAGCTCACCGGGACAGGTCTCCTACGAGCAGTACTTC
d_call: TRBD1
j_call: TRBJ2-7
clone_size: NA
v_call: TRBV18

cdr3_aa: CASSALRRGGRETQYF
cdr3_nt: TGTGCCAGCAGCGCCCTGAGGCGGGGGGGCCGGGAGACCCAGTACTTC
d_call: TRBD2
j_call: TRBJ2-5
clone_size: NA
v_call: TRBV7-2

cdr3_aa: CASSGPDLRELFF
cdr3_nt: TGCGCCAGCAGCGGACCGGATCTAAGGGAGCTGTTTTTT
d_call: NA
j_call: TRBJ2-2
clone_size: NA
v_call: TRBV5-1

cdr3_aa: CASSPTSGVMNTIYF
cdr3_nt: TGTGCCAGCAGCCCCACCTCAGGGGTTATGAACACCATATATTTT
d_call: NA
j_call: TRBJ1-3
clone_size: NA
v_call: TRBV5-5

cdr3_aa: CASSPRGTGLGYTF
cdr3_nt: TGTGCCAGCAGTCCCCGAGGGACAGGGTTGGGCTACACCTTC
d_call: TRBD1
j_call: TRBJ1-2
clone_size: NA
v_call: TRBV27

cdr3_aa: CSGRDRGPYNEQFF
cdr3_nt: TGCAGCGGAAGAGACAGGGGGCCCTACAATGAGCAGTTCTTC
d_call: TRBD1
j_call: TRBJ2-1
clone_size: NA
v_call: TRBV29-1

cdr3_aa: CASRGTDTGELFF
cdr3_nt: TGTGCCAGCAGGGGAACAGACACCGGGGAGCTGTTTTTT
d_call: NA
j_call: TRBJ2-2
clone_size: once
v_call: TRBV6-5

cdr3_aa: CASRLARRPHNEQFF
cdr3_nt: TGTGCAAGTCGCTTAGCGCGGCGACCTCACAATGAGCAGTTCTTC
d_call: NA
j_call: TRBJ2-1
clone_size: NA
v_call: TRBV12-2

cdr3_aa: CASSSLFGYTF
cdr3_nt: TGTGCCAGCAGCTCCCTCTTTGGCTACACCTTC
d_call: NA
j_call: TRBJ1-2
clone_size: NA
v_call: TRBV7-9

cdr3_aa: CASSIQFGAEPIGELFF
cdr3_nt: TGTGCCAGTAGTATCCAGTTCGGGGCAGAACCCATAGGGGAGCTGTTTTTT
d_call: NA
j_call: TRBJ2-2
clone_size: NA
v_call: TRBV19

cdr3_aa: CASSLTAGEYGYTF
cdr3_nt: TGTGCCAGCAGCTTAACGGCAGGAGAATATGGCTACACCTTC
d_call: NA
j_call: TRBJ1-2
clone_size: NA
v_call: TRBV7-2

cdr3_aa: CASSPMRGGAGGGGELFF
cdr3_nt: TGTGCCAGTAGCCCAATGAGGGGCGGAGCAGGGGGCGGCGGGGAGCTGTTTTTT
d_call: TRBD1
j_call: TRBJ2-2
clone_size: NA
v_call: TRBV19

cdr3_aa: CASSSGTPHLGSGELFF
cdr3_nt: TGTGCCAGCAGCTCAGGGACTCCTCACCTGGGTTCCGGGGAGCTGTTTTTT
d_call: NA
j_call: TRBJ2-2
clone_size: NA
v_call: TRBV7-3

cdr3_aa: CATSETGTGTDTQYF
cdr3_nt: TGTGCCACCAGTGAAACCGGGACAGGGACAGATACGCAGTATTTT
d_call: TRBD1
j_call: TRBJ2-3
clone_size: once
v_call: TRBV24-1

cdr3_aa: CASSDRRGTEAFF
cdr3_nt: TGTGCCAGCAGTGACCGAAGGGGCACTGAAGCTTTCTTT
d_call: NA
j_call: TRBJ1-1
clone_size: once
v_call: TRBV7-2

cdr3_aa: CASSFKRSNTEAFF
cdr3_nt: TGTGCCAGCAGCTTCAAGAGATCGAACACTGAAGCTTTCTTT
d_call: NA
j_call: TRBJ1-1
clone_size: NA
v_call: TRBV11-2

cdr3_aa: CSVGRQEGYEQYF
cdr3_nt: TGCAGCGTTGGCCGCCAGGAGGGGTACGAGCAGTACTTC
d_call: NA
j_call: TRBJ2-7
clone_size: NA
v_call: TRBV29-1

cdr3_aa: CASSLARGQRVLNTEAFF
cdr3_nt: TGTGCCAGCAGCTTGGCCCGGGGACAGAGGGTACTGAACACTGAAGCTTTCTTT
d_call: TRBD1
j_call: TRBJ1-1
clone_size: NA
v_call: TRBV5-6

cdr3_aa: CASGEGDLPGSPLHF
cdr3_nt: TGTGCCAGCGGCGAAGGGGACCTACCAGGGTCACCCCTCCACTTT
d_call: NA
j_call: TRBJ1-6
clone_size: NA
v_call: TRBV7-9

cdr3_aa: CASSTILGPDSFYSYEQYF
cdr3_nt: TGTGCCAGCAGTACCATTTTGGGTCCCGACAGTTTTTATTCCTACGAGCAGTACTTC
d_call: NA
j_call: TRBJ2-7
clone_size: NA
v_call: TRBV7-2